The 6 T cell receptor beta chains listed next were all sequenced from one sample in a study of response to subunit inactivated influenza vaccine. TCRdb re-analysed the RT-PCR reads in MiXCR, keeping a single row per CDR3 protein. Counted here are about 780,000 distinct CDR3 sequences, approximately 17% occurring once; the ten biggest clones make up 11%. Sequencing used PBMCs from blood, obtained 5 days after vaccination. These receptors were obtained from a man aged 45 to 65 who received an inactivated influenza vaccine.

J is TRBJ2-5 and V is TRBV9; 8 nucleotides align to TRBD1. The germline V gene has CDR1 SGDLS and CDR2 YYNGEE. V trimming: 3 bases; J trimming: 1 base; junction bases outside the gene matches: 5. CDR3 size: 15 residues. The CDR3 loop reads CASSATGTGQETQYF. The CDR3 nucleotides are TGTGCCAGCAGCGCGACCGGGACAGGCCAAGAGACCCAGTACTTC.

Only a few counts were recorded for this clonotype. The chain links TRBV11-2 to TRBJ2-3, with D maybe TRBD2 (6 bases). The CDR3 runs to 13 residues. The germline V gene encodes CDR1 SGHAT and CDR2 FQNNGV. Trimming took off 6 bases at V and 2 bases at J, with 9 bases between the two ends. The CDR3 region has the DNA TGTGCCAGCAGTAGCGGAACCACAGATACGCAGTATTTT. Its translation is CASSSGTTDTQYF.

This clonotype has only a few counts. V is TRBV20-1 and J is TRBJ2-1; D perhaps matches TRBD1 (5 bases). V shed 0 bases and J shed 12 bases, with 15 bases lying between them. The germline gives CDR1 DFQATT, CDR2 SNEGSKA (reference sequence). CDR3 size: 13 residues. CDR3 sequence (DNA): TGCAGTGCTAGAGATCAGGGTCCGAGTCCGCAGTTCTTC. Protein product: CSARDQGPSPQFF.

This clonotype was seen a few times. V gene TRBV10-2 combines with J gene TRBJ2-3, with 13 bases matching TRBD2. CDR1 is WSHSY, CDR2 SAAADI, per germline. The CDR3 is made up of 19 amino acids. The V segment lost 2 bases and the J segment 0 bases; nucleotides outside the gene matches: 8. The CDR3 DNA is TGCGCCAGCAGTGAGGCGGGACTAGCGGGGTTTTTTAGCACAGATACGCAGTATTTT. It specifies CASSEAGLAGFFSTDTQYF.

At least ten counts were recorded for this clonotype. This rearrangement joins TRBV10-3 to TRBJ2-7, with 8 bases identical to TRBD1. The ends lost 6 bases at V and 3 bases at J; junction bases unmatched: 10. The CDR3 is 15 residues long. CDR1 and CDR2 (germline): ENHRY, SYGVKD. Written as DNA, the CDR3 is TGTGCCATCAGGACAGGGGACAGGCCCAACTACGAGCAGTACTTC. Protein product: CAIRTGDRPNYEQYF.

The rearrangement links TRBV12-3 or TRBV12-4 to TRBJ2-1; weak D call: TRBD2 (5 bases). Between the trimmed V and J ends, which lost 0 bases and 7 bases, there was a span of 13 bases. This CDR3 spans 15 amino acids. CDR3 in amino acids: CASSLAWVSGNEQFF. CDR3 bases: TGTGCCAGCAGTTTAGCGTGGGTATCGGGGAATGAGCAGTTCTTC.